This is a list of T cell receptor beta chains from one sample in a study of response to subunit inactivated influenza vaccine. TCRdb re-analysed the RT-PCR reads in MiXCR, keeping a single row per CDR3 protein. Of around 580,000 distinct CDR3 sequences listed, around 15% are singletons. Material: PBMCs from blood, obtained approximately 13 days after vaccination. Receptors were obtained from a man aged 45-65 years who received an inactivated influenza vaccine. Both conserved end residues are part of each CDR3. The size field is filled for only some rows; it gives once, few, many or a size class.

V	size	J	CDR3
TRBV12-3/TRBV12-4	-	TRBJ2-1	CASSSPGQRSYNEQFF
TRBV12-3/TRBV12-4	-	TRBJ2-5	CASSSTGRWETQYF
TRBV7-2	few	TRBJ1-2	CASSTTASGAYGYTF
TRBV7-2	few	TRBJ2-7	CASSLAPGIGYEQYF
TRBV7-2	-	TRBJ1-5	CASSLGGQGPKPQHF
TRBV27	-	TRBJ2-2	CASSFGPLTGELFF
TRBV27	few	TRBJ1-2	CASSPQPGQVLTYGYTF
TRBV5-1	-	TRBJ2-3	CASSLASRVGGADTQYF
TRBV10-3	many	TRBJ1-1	CAIQGETEAFF
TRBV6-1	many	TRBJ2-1	CASSDRWVVSSSNEQFF
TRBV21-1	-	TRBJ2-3	CASSKKAFPSTDTQYF
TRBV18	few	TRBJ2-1	CASSHSAVPSYNEQFF
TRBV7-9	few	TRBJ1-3	CASSRGSGNTIYF
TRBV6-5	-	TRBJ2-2	CASSYGSYTGELFF
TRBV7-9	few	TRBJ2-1	CASSPLFGLGYNEQFF